Below, 2 T cell receptor beta chains from the same sample are listed, as sequenced in a study of cytomegalovirus exposure and HLA in healthy donors. PCR involved 60 Vbeta and 13 Jbeta primers. Clones were sequenced by immunoSEQ multiplex PCR, and TCRdb holds only the in-frame ones, with some missing. The table includes a few hundred thousand clones, roughly 91% detected once. Sequences were obtained from PBMCs. The receptors derive from a girl aged 2-10 years in good health and CMV-seronegative.

The rearrangement joins TRBV4-2 to TRBJ2-2, with 7 nucleotides matching TRBD2. Germline V CDR1 and CDR2: LGHNA, YNFKEQ. Unmatched junction bases numbered 6, after V lost 4 bases and J lost 4 bases. This CDR3 contains 15 residues. CDR3 sequence (DNA): TGTGCCAGCAGCCGCGGGGGTAGCGGCACCGGGGAGCTGTTTTTT. Its translation: CASSRGGSGTGELFF.

J is TRBJ2-5 and V is TRBV30; 7 bases match TRBD1. The end of the DNA aligns better with TRBJ2-7, so the J call may be wrong. Germline V gene data show CDR1 as GTSNPN and CDR2 as SVGIG (reference sequence). The CDR3 has 21 residues. The CDR3 nucleotides are TGTGCCTGGAGGGATAGGTGGGCCGGGACAGTCGAGAAGGTAAGCTCCTACGAGCAGTACTTC. Protein product: CAWRDRWAGTVEKVSSYEQYF.